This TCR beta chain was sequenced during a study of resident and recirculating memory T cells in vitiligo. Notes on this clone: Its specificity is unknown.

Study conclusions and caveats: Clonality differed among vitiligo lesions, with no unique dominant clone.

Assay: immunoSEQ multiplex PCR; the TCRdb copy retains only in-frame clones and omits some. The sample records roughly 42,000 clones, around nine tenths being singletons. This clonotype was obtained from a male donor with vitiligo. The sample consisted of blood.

CDR3 nucleotide sequence: TGTGCCAGCAGCTTAGTTGGGGAGAACTATGGCTACACCTTC. It is translated as CASSLVGENYGYTF. The chain joins TRBV11-2 to TRBJ1-2; D is unclear. Germline V gene sequence: CDR1 SGHAT, CDR2 FQNNGV. Trimming pared 1 base from V and 2 bases from J, leaving 8 bases between. The CDR3 contains 14 residues.